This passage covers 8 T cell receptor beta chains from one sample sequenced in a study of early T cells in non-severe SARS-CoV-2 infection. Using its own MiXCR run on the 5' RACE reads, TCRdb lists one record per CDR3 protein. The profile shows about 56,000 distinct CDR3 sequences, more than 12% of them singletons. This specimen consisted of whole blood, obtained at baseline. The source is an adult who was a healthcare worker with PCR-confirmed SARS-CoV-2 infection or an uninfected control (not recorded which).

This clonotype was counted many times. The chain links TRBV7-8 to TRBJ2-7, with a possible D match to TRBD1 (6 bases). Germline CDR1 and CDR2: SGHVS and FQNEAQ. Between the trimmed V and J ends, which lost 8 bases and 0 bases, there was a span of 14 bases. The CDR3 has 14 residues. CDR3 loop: CASGRGRSSYEQYF. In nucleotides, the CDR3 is TGTGCCAGCGGCAGGGGCCGCAGCTCCTACGAGCAGTACTTC. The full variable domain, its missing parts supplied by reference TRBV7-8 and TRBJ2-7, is GAGVSQSPRYKVAKRGQDVALRCDPISGHVSLFWYQQALGQGPEFLTYFQNEAQLDKSGLPSDRFFAERPEGSVSTLKIQRTQQEDSAVYLCASGRGRSSYEQYFGPGTRLTVT.

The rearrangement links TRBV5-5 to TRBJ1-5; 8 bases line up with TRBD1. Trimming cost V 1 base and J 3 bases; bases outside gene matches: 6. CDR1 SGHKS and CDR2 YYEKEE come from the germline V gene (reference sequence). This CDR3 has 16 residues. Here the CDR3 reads CASSLSQGADNQPQHF. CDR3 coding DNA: TGTGCCAGCAGCTTGTCTCAGGGGGCGGACAATCAGCCCCAGCATTTT.

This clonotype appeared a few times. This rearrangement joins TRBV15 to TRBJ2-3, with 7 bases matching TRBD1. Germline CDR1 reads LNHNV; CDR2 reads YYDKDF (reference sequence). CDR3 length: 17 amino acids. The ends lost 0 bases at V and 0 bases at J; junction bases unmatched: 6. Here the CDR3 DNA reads TGTGCCACCAGCAGAGACCCCGGGACAGTTAGCACAGATACGCAGTATTTT. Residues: CATSRDPGTVSTDTQYF.

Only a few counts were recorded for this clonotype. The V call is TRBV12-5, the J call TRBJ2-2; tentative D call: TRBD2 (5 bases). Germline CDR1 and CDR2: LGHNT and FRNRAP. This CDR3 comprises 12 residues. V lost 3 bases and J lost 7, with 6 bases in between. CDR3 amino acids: CASGFRGGELFF. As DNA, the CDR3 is TGTGCTAGTGGTTTTCGGGGCGGGGAGCTGTTTTTT. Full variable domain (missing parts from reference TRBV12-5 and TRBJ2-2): DARVTQTPRHKVTEMGQEVTMRCQPILGHNTVFWYRQTMMQGLELLAYFRNRAPLDDSGMPKDRFSAEMPDATLATLKIQPSEPRDSAVYFCASGFRGGELFFGEGSRLTVL.

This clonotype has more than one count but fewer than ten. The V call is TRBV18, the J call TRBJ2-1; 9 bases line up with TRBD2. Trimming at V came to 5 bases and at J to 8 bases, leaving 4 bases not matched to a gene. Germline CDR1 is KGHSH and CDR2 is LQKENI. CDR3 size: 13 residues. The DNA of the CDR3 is TGTGCCAGCTCAGATAGCGGGAGCGATGAGCAGTTCTTC. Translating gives CASSDSGSDEQFF. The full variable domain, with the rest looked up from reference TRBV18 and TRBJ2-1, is NAGVMQNPRHLVRRRGQEARLRCSPMKGHSHVYWYRQLPEEGLKFMVYLQKENIIDESGMPKERFSAEFPKEGPSILRIQQVVRGDSAAYFCASSDSGSDEQFFGPGTRLTVL.

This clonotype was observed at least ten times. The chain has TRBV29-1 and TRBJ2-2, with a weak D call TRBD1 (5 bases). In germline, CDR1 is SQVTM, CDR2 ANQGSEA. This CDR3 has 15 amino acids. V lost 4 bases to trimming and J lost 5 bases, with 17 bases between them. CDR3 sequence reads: CSVALLSGSTGELFF. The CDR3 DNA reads TGCAGCGTTGCTTTGTTGTCAGGGTCAACCGGGGAGCTGTTTTTT.

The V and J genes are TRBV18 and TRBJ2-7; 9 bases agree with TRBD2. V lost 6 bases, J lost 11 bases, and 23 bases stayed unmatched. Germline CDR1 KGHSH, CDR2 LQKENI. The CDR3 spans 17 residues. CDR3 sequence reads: CASSLSMAGTSPSEEYF. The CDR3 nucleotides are TGTGCCAGCTCCCTATCCATGGCCGGGACTAGCCCCTCGGAAGAGTACTTC.

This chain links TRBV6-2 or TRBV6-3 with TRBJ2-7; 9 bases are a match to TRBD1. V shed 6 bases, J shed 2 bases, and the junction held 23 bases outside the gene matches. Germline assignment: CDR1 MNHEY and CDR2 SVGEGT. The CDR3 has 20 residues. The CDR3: CASSLRRDREGHIPTYEQYF. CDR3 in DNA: TGTGCCAGCAGCCTACGCCGGGACAGGGAGGGTCATATCCCGACCTACGAGCAGTACTTC.